This is a list of T cell receptor beta chains from one sample in a study of Ad26.COV2.S vaccination and SARS-CoV-2 variants. This table comes from immunoSEQ multiplex PCR, and its TCRdb copy is limited to in-frame clones, with some not included. The sample shows about 400,000 clones, 92% of them seen only once. Sequencing used peripheral blood, obtained in a trial of Ad26.COV2.S vaccine versus placebo. All receptors derive from a person between 18 and 65 years old who received the Ad26.COV2.S COVID-19 vaccine or a placebo. The CDR3 runs from the conserved cysteine through the conserved F or W. D genes are given only for firm matches.

>TRBJ1-2|TRBV20-1|NA
CSASLQANYTF
>TRBJ1-4|TRBV28|TRBD1
CASSLFGDRGLPYEKLFF
>TRBJ2-2|TRBV15|NA
CATSRDRLTKNTGELFF
>TRBJ1-2|TRBV3-1/TRBV3-2|NA
CASSQNGYTF
>TRBJ1-5|TRBV10-3|NA
CATRFDLDQPQHF
>TRBJ1-6|TRBV6-5|NA
CASRAREGYSPLHF
>TRBJ1-3|TRBV30|NA
CAWATGNTIYF
>TRBJ2-3|TRBV9|NA
CASSVAGTDTQYF
>TRBJ1-6|TRBV7-2|TRBD1
CASSARTGDNSPLHF
>TRBJ2-1|TRBV7-6|NA
CASSLSRGSYNEQFF
>TRBJ1-2|TRBV28|TRBD1
CASSTSRDSFGYTF
>TRBJ2-2|TRBV7-9|NA
CASSPLTINTGELFF
>TRBJ2-5|TRBV19|NA
CASSIRGQRAQETQYF
>TRBJ2-1|TRBV7-9|NA
CASSLARGFSANEQFF
>TRBJ1-5|TRBV6-6|NA
CASSYGSYNQPQHF
>TRBJ2-1|TRBV4-1|TRBD2
CASSHHPGLAGVNEQFF
>TRBJ1-1|TRBV5-6|TRBD1
CASSFAGTGVPEAFF
>TRBJ2-2|TRBV7-2|NA
CASSRDFRANTGELFF
>TRBJ2-7|TRBV4-1|NA
CASSRDGSSYEQYF
>TRBJ2-1|TRBV5-1|TRBD2
CASTPTGTSGYNEQFF
>TRBJ1-4|TRBV4-3|TRBD1
CASSPGQVFNEKLFF
>TRBJ1-1|TRBV5-1|NA
CASSLAGSGTEAFF
>TRBJ1-1|TRBV29-1|NA
CSVFRGPEAFF
>TRBJ1-1|TRBV7-8|NA
CASSLTRQPSGTEAFF
>TRBJ1-2|TRBV28|TRBD1
CASSSTGGPYGYTF
>TRBJ2-2|TRBV6-2/TRBV6-3|NA
CASSYSMEGRTGELFF
>TRBJ1-6|TRBV3-1/TRBV3-2|NA
CASSQIGSPLHF
>TRBJ2-7|TRBV7-9|NA
CASSSHGTAAYEQYF
>TRBJ1-1|TRBV29-1|NA
CSANLNTEAFF
>TRBJ1-5|TRBV30|NA
CAWSWGSNQPQHF